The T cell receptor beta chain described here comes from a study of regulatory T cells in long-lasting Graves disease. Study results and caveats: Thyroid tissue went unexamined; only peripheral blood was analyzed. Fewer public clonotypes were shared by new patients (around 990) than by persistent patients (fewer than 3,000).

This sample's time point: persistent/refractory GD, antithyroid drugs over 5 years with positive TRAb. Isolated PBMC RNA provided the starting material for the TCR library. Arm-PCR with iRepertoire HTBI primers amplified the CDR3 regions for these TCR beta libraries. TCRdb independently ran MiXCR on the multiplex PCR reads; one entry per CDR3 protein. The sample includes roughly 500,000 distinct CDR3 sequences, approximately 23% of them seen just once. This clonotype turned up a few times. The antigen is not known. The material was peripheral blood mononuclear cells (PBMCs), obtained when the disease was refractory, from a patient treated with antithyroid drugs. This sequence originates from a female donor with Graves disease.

CDR3 amino acids: CSAVPEDEQYF. The CDR3 DNA reads TGCAGTGCTGTCCCAGAGGACGAGCAGTACTTC. This chain uses TRBV20-1 with TRBJ2-7; D gene unclear. CDR3 length: 11 amino acids. Germline values: CDR1 DFQATT, CDR2 SNEGSKA (reference sequence). V was shortened by 5 bases and J by 5 bases, with 10 bases between the two germline ends.